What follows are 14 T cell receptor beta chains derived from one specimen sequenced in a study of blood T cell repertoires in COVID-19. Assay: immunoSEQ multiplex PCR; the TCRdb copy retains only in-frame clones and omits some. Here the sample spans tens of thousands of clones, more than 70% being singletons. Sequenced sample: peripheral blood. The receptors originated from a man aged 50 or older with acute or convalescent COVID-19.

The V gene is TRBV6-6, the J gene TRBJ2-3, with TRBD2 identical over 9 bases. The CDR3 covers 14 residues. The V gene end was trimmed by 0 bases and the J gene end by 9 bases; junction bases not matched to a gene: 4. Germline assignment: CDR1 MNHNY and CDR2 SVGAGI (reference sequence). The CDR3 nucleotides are TGTGCCAGCAGTTACTCACGGACTAGCGAGACGCAGTATTTT. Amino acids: CASSYSRTSETQYF.

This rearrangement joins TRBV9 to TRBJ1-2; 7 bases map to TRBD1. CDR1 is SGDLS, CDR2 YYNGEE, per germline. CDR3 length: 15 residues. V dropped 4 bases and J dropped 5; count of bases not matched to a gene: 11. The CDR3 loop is CASSLGVGQPYGYTF. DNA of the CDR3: TGTGCCAGCAGCCTCGGGGTGGGACAGCCTTATGGCTACACCTTC.

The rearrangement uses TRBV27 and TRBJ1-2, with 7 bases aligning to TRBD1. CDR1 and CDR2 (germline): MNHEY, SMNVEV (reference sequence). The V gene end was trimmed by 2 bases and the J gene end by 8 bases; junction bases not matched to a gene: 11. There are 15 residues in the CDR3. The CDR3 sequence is CASSLNQGVGRGYTF. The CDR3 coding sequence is TGTGCCAGCAGTTTAAATCAGGGGGTAGGGAGAGGCTACACCTTC.

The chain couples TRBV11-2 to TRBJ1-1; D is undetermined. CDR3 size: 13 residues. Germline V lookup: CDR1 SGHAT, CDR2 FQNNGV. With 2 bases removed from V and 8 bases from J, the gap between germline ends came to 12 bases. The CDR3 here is CASSLRGAYEAFF. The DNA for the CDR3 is TGTGCCAGCAGCTTACGGGGAGCTTACGAAGCTTTCTTT.

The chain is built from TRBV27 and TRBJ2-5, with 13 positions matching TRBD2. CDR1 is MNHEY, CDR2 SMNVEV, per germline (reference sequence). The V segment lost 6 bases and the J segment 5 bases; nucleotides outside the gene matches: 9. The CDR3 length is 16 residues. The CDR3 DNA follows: TGTGCCAGCAGCCCAGGACTAGCGGGGGCCTGGGAGACCCAGTACTTC. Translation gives CASSPGLAGAWETQYF.

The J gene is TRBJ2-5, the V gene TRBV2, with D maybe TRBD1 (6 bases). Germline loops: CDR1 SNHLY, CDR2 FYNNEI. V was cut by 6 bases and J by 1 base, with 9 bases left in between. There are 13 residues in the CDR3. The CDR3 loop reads CASSRDTQETQYF. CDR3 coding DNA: TGTGCCAGCAGCCGGGACACCCAAGAGACCCAGTACTTC.

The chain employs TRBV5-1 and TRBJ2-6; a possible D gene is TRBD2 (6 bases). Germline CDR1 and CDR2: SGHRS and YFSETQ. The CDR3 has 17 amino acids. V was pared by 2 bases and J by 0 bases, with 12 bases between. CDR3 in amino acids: CASSFMAGISGANVLTF. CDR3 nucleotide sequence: TGCGCCAGCAGCTTTATGGCGGGGATCTCTGGGGCCAACGTCCTGACTTTC.

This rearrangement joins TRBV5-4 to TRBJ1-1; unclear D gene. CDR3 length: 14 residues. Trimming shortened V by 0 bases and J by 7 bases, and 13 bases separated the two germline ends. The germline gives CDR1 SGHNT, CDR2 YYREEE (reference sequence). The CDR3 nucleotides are TGTGCCAGCAGCTTGGACGGAGCTGAGGGTGAAGCTTTCTTT. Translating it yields CASSLDGAEGEAFF.

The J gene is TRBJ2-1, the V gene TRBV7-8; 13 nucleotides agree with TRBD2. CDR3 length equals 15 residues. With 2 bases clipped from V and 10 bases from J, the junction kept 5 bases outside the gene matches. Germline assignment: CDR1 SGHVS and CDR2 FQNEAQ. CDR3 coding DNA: TGTGCCAGCAGCTTATCGTTGACTAGCGGGAGGGAGCAGTTCTTC. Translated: CASSLSLTSGREQFF.

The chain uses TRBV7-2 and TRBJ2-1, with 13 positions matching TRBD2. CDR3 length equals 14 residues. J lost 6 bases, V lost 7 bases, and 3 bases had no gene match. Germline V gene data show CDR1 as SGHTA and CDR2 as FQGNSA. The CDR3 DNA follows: TGTGCCAGCACCCGGACTAGCGGGGGCAATGAGCAGTTCTTC. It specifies CASTRTSGGNEQFF.

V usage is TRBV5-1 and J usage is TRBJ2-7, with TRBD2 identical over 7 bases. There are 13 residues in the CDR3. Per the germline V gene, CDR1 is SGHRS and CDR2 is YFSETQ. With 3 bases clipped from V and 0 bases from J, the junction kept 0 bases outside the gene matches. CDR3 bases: TGCGCCAGCAGCTGGGACTACTCCTACGAGCAGTACTTC. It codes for CASSWDYSYEQYF.

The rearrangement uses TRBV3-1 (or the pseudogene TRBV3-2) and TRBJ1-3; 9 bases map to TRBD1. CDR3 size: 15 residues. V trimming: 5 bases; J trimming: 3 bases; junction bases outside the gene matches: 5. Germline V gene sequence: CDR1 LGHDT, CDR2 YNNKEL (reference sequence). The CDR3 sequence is CASSSRQGDGNTIYF. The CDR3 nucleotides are TGTGCCAGCAGCTCACGACAGGGGGATGGAAACACCATATATTTT.

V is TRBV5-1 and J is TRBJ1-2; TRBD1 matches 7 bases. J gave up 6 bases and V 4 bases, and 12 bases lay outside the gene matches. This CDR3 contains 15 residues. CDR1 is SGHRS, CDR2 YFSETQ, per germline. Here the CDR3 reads CASSRLNDRADGYTF. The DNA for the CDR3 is TGCGCCAGCAGCCGCCTTAATGACAGGGCGGATGGCTACACCTTC.

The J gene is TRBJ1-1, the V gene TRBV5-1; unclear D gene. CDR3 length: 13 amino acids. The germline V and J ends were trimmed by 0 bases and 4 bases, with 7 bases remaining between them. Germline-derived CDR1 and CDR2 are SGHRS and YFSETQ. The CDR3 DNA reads TGCGCCAGCAGCTTGGGGGCCTCCACTGAAGCTTTCTTT. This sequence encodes CASSLGASTEAFF.